The rows below give T cell receptor beta chains drawn from one sample of a study of STAT5B mutations in CD4+ large granular lymphocyte leukemia. Method: immunoSEQ multiplex PCR; TCRdb's copy keeps in-frame clones and lacks some. This sample carries 30,000 or so clones, around 76% of them seen once, and the ten largest clones take roughly 2%. Source material: CD4+ T cells from blood buffy coats. All receptors derive from a human donor in good health. Each CDR3 is given with its conserved first and last residue. The order of the fields is D gene, J gene, clone size, V gene, CDR3 DNA, CDR3 protein. D genes are given only for firm matches. A row's size may be missing; if present it is once, few, many or a size class.

D: -; J: TRBJ1-1; size: -; V: TRBV6-1; DNA: TGTGCCAGCAGTGAAGCCGGAACGGGAGGCACTGAAGCTTTCTTT; CDR3: CASSEAGTGGTEAFF
D: -; J: TRBJ2-4; size: -; V: TRBV19; DNA: TGTGCCAGTAGACCCGGCGGACAGATTGGCGCTCAGTACTTC; CDR3: CASRPGGQIGAQYF
D: TRBD1; J: TRBJ2-1; size: -; V: TRBV4-2; DNA: TGTGCCAGCAGCCAAGCTGCGGGGACAGGGGCCTACAATGAGCAGTTCTTC; CDR3: CASSQAAGTGAYNEQFF
D: -; J: TRBJ2-3; size: -; V: TRBV4-2; DNA: TGTGCCAGCAGCCAAGAAAATATTAGGGGGGCCGGAGATACGCAGTATTTT; CDR3: CASSQENIRGAGDTQYF
D: -; J: TRBJ1-6; size: -; V: TRBV6-5; DNA: TGTGCCAGCTCCTACCGGCAGAGTAATTCACCCCTCCACTTT; CDR3: CASSYRQSNSPLHF
D: TRBD2; J: TRBJ2-2; size: -; V: TRBV29-1; DNA: TGCAGCGTCTACGTAGCGGGGGAAATCGGGGAGCTGTTTTTT; CDR3: CSVYVAGEIGELFF
D: -; J: TRBJ1-5; size: -; V: TRBV7-2; DNA: TGTGCCAGCAGCCCTGACATGATTAGCAATCAGCCCCAGCATTTT; CDR3: CASSPDMISNQPQHF
D: TRBD1; J: TRBJ1-6; size: -; V: TRBV27; DNA: TGTGCCAGCAGGGACTCAGGGGGCTGGAATTCACCCCTCCACTTT; CDR3: CASRDSGGWNSPLHF
D: -; J: TRBJ1-6; size: -; V: TRBV11-2; DNA: TGTGCCAGCAGCTTAGGTCTGGGTGGGAATTCACCCCTCCACTTT; CDR3: CASSLGLGGNSPLHF
D: -; J: TRBJ2-7; size: -; V: TRBV6-1; DNA: TGTGCCAGCAGTGGGCTAGCGTCCTACGAGCAGTACTTC; CDR3: CASSGLASYEQYF
D: -; J: TRBJ2-5; size: -; V: TRBV6-1; DNA: TGTGCCAGCAGTGAAAAGCGGGTTTCAGGAGAGACCCAGTACTTC; CDR3: CASSEKRVSGETQYF
D: -; J: TRBJ2-3; size: -; V: TRBV5-5; DNA: TGTGCCAGCAGCTGGGGGGGACATGGCACAGATACGCAGTATTTT; CDR3: CASSWGGHGTDTQYF
D: -; J: TRBJ1-3; size: -; V: TRBV19; DNA: TGTGCCAGTAGTATAAGAGGTATCGGAAACACCATATATTTT; CDR3: CASSIRGIGNTIYF
D: -; J: TRBJ1-6; size: once; V: TRBV6-6; DNA: TGTGCCAGCAGTTTAGGGGGGGCAGGGAATTCACCCCTCCACTTT; CDR3: CASSLGGAGNSPLHF
D: -; J: TRBJ1-2; size: few; V: TRBV4-2; DNA: TGTGCCAGCAGCCAAGATAGCGGCGGCTACACCTTC; CDR3: CASSQDSGGYTF
D: -; J: TRBJ1-6; size: -; V: TRBV5-1; DNA: TGCGCCAGCAGCCAGTCAGCCAACTATAATTCACCCCTCCACTTT; CDR3: CASSQSANYNSPLHF
D: TRBD1; J: TRBJ1-6; size: -; V: TRBV14; DNA: TGTGCCAGTCTAGGGGCAGGGGGAACCAATTCACCCCTCCACTTT; CDR3: CASLGAGGTNSPLHF
D: -; J: TRBJ1-5; size: -; V: TRBV5-6; DNA: TGTGCCAGCAGCTTGGCTTGGGGGGATCAGCCCCAGCATTTT; CDR3: CASSLAWGDQPQHF
D: -; J: TRBJ2-7; size: -; V: TRBV9; DNA: TGTGCCAGCAGCGTAGAGGGCAGGGGCTACGAGCAGTACTTC; CDR3: CASSVEGRGYEQYF
D: TRBD1; J: TRBJ2-2; size: -; V: TRBV7-2; DNA: TGTGCCAGCAGCTCCCGGACAGGGACCGGGGAGCTGTTTTTT; CDR3: CASSSRTGTGELFF